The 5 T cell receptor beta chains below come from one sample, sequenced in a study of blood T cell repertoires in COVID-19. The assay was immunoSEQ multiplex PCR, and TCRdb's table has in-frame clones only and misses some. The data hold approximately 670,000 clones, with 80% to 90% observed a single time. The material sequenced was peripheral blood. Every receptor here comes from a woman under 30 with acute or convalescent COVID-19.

Here the CDR3 DNA reads TGCAGCGTGATGACAAACATGAACACTGAAGCTTTCTTT. This sequence encodes CSVMTNMNTEAFF. The chain carries TRBV29-1 and TRBJ1-1; D not certain. This CDR3 has 13 amino acids. The germline gives CDR1 SQVTM, CDR2 ANQGSEA. Trimming shortened V by 6 bases and J by 0 bases, and 11 bases separated the two germline ends. Variable domain in full (rest from reference TRBV29-1 and TRBJ1-1): SAVISQKPSRDICQRGTSLTIQCQVDSQVTMMFWYRQQPGQSLTLIATANQGSEATYESGFVIDKFPISRPNLTFSTLTVSNMSPEDSSIYLCSVMTNMNTEAFFGQGTRLTVV.

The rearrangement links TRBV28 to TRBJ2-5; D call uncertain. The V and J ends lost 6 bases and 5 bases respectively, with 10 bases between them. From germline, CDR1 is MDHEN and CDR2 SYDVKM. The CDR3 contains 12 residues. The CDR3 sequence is CASREARETQYF. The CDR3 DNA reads TGTGCCAGCAGAGAGGCTCGGGAGACCCAGTACTTC.

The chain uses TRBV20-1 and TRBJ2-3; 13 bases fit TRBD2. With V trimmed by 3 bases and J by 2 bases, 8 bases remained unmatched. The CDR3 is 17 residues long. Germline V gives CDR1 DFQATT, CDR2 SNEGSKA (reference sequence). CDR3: CSASPWTSGGDTDTQYF. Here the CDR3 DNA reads TGCAGTGCTAGTCCCTGGACTAGCGGGGGAGACACAGATACGCAGTATTTT.

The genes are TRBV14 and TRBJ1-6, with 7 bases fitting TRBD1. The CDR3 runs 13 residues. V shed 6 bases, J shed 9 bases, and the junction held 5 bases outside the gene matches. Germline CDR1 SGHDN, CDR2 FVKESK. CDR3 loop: CASRTGRGSPLHF. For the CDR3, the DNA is TGTGCCAGCAGGACAGGGCGAGGTTCACCCCTCCACTTT.

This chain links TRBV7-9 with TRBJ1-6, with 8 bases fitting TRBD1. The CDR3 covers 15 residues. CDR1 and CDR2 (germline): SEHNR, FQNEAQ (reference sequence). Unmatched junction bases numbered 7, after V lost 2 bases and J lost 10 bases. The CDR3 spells CASSLRAGGQSPLHF. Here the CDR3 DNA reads TGTGCCAGCAGCTTACGGGCAGGGGGCCAGTCACCCCTCCACTTT.